Listed below are T cell receptor beta chains from one sample, sequenced in a study of shared clonotypes between healthy human individuals. TCRdb keeps only in-frame clones here, not all; method: immunoSEQ multiplex PCR. The sample records 800,000 to 950,000 clones, 90% to 98% being singletons. The specimen was naive CD8+ T cells sorted from blood. These receptor sequences come from a man aged 25 to 45 in good health. Both conserved end residues are part of each CDR3. Each record gives: D gene, J gene, V gene, clone size, CDR3 protein, CDR3 DNA. The D gene is left open where the match is weak. Part of the rows lack a size; the others show once, few, many or a class for expanded clones.

d_gene: .
j_gene: TRBJ2-5
v_gene: TRBV13
abundance: .
CDR3aa: CASSMDRRETQYF
CDR3nt: TGTGCCAGCAGCATGGACCGGCGAGAGACCCAGTACTTC

d_gene: TRBD1
j_gene: TRBJ2-7
v_gene: TRBV28
abundance: .
CDR3aa: CASSGRGQGLSYEQYF
CDR3nt: TGTGCCAGCAGTGGAAGGGGACAGGGGCTCTCCTACGAGCAGTACTTC

d_gene: TRBD2
j_gene: TRBJ2-1
v_gene: TRBV2
abundance: .
CDR3aa: CASSGYLAGASYNEQFF
CDR3nt: TGTGCCAGCAGTGGTTACCTAGCGGGAGCTTCATACAATGAGCAGTTCTTC

d_gene: .
j_gene: TRBJ2-7
v_gene: TRBV5-5
abundance: .
CDR3aa: CASSWRELYEQYF
CDR3nt: TGTGCCAGCAGCTGGAGGGAGCTGTACGAGCAGTACTTC

d_gene: TRBD2
j_gene: TRBJ2-7
v_gene: TRBV28
abundance: .
CDR3aa: CASSYGLAGADSYEQYF
CDR3nt: TGTGCCAGCAGTTACGGACTAGCGGGTGCCGACTCCTACGAGCAGTACTTC

d_gene: .
j_gene: TRBJ1-3
v_gene: TRBV9
abundance: .
CDR3aa: CASIGAGNTIYF
CDR3nt: TGTGCCAGCATTGGAGCTGGAAACACCATATATTTT

d_gene: .
j_gene: TRBJ2-7
v_gene: TRBV28
abundance: .
CDR3aa: CASSSGYEQYF
CDR3nt: TGTGCCAGCAGTTCGGGCTACGAGCAGTACTTC

d_gene: .
j_gene: TRBJ2-7
v_gene: TRBV10-3
abundance: .
CDR3aa: CAISETGGAEQYF
CDR3nt: TGTGCCATCAGTGAGACCGGCGGAGCCGAGCAGTACTTC

d_gene: TRBD1
j_gene: TRBJ1-1
v_gene: TRBV4-1
abundance: .
CDR3aa: CASSQGDRGFAEAFF
CDR3nt: TGCGCCAGCAGCCAAGGGGACAGGGGGTTTGCTGAAGCTTTCTTT

d_gene: .
j_gene: TRBJ2-2
v_gene: TRBV27
abundance: once
CDR3aa: CASTLLAGANTGELFF
CDR3nt: TGTGCCAGCACTCTTTTAGCAGGGGCGAACACCGGGGAGCTGTTTTTT

d_gene: TRBD1
j_gene: TRBJ2-7
v_gene: TRBV5-1
abundance: once
CDR3aa: CASTLATGDPYEQYF
CDR3nt: TGCGCCAGCACCCTAGCCACAGGGGATCCCTACGAGCAGTACTTC

d_gene: .
j_gene: TRBJ2-3
v_gene: TRBV7-9
abundance: .
CDR3aa: CASSLGAGWSTDTQYF
CDR3nt: TGTGCCAGCAGCTTAGGGGCAGGGTGGTCAACAGATACGCAGTATTTT

d_gene: .
j_gene: TRBJ2-2
v_gene: TRBV5-5
abundance: .
CDR3aa: CASSLGATGELFF
CDR3nt: TGTGCCAGCAGCTTGGGGGCGACCGGGGAGCTGTTTTTT

d_gene: .
j_gene: TRBJ2-2
v_gene: TRBV29-1
abundance: .
CDR3aa: CSVEVRGGLGTGELFF
CDR3nt: TGCAGCGTTGAAGTCAGGGGCGGGTTGGGCACCGGGGAGCTGTTTTTT

d_gene: TRBD2
j_gene: TRBJ2-7
v_gene: TRBV28
abundance: .
CDR3aa: CASNPGTSVYEQYF
CDR3nt: TGTGCCAGCAATCCCGGGACTAGCGTCTACGAGCAGTACTTC

d_gene: .
j_gene: TRBJ2-1
v_gene: TRBV11-2
abundance: .
CDR3aa: CASSQTGASNYNEQFF
CDR3nt: TGTGCCAGCAGCCAAACCGGGGCCTCGAACTACAATGAGCAGTTCTTC

d_gene: TRBD1
j_gene: TRBJ1-1
v_gene: TRBV29-1
abundance: once
CDR3aa: CSVWMDRGGTEAFF
CDR3nt: TGCAGCGTCTGGATGGACAGGGGGGGCACTGAAGCTTTCTTT

d_gene: .
j_gene: TRBJ1-1
v_gene: TRBV5-1
abundance: .
CDR3aa: CASSAGLGRPEAFF
CDR3nt: TGCGCCAGCAGCGCCGGACTCGGTCGTCCTGAAGCTTTCTTT

d_gene: TRBD2
j_gene: TRBJ2-1
v_gene: TRBV13
abundance: .
CDR3aa: CASSLARLAGDNEQFF
CDR3nt: TGTGCCAGCAGCTTAGCCCGGCTAGCGGGAGACAATGAGCAGTTCTTC

d_gene: .
j_gene: TRBJ2-7
v_gene: TRBV9
abundance: .
CDR3aa: CASSVSSGLYEQYF
CDR3nt: TGTGCCAGCAGCGTAAGCTCAGGGCTGTACGAGCAGTACTTC

d_gene: .
j_gene: TRBJ2-1
v_gene: TRBV10-3
abundance: .
CDR3aa: CTISDPGAPANEQFF
CDR3nt: TGTACCATCAGTGACCCCGGAGCCCCCGCCAATGAGCAGTTCTTC

d_gene: .
j_gene: TRBJ2-7
v_gene: TRBV28
abundance: once
CDR3aa: CASSSLGSSYEQYF
CDR3nt: TGTGCCAGCAGTTCCTTGGGGAGCTCCTACGAGCAGTACTTC

d_gene: .
j_gene: TRBJ1-4
v_gene: TRBV15
abundance: .
CDR3aa: CATSIWPGDEKLFF
CDR3nt: TGTGCCACCAGCATTTGGCCAGGGGATGAAAAACTGTTTTTT

d_gene: TRBD2
j_gene: TRBJ2-3
v_gene: TRBV9
abundance: .
CDR3aa: CASSGSGRGLDTQYF
CDR3nt: TGTGCCAGCAGCGGGAGCGGGAGGGGTTTAGATACGCAGTATTTT